This is a list of T cell receptor beta chains from one sample in a study of blood T cells in healthy people across ages. TCRdb used MiXCR to reprocess the 5' RACE reads, holding one entry per CDR3 protein. The sample has about 760,000 distinct CDR3 sequences, about 61% seen once. Sequenced input: blood. The source is a man aged 35-49 years in good health. CDR3s leave out the opening cysteine and the closing phenylalanine or tryptophan. The order of the fields is D gene, J gene, V gene, CDR3 protein. A D gene is named only where the DNA matches it firmly.

D gene: TRBD2; J gene: TRBJ2-1; V gene: TRBV12-3/TRBV12-4; CDR3 protein: ASSQTGLVLDEQF
D gene: -; J gene: TRBJ1-6; V gene: TRBV6-6; CDR3 protein: ASRLVGTPLH
D gene: -; J gene: TRBJ1-5; V gene: TRBV6-6; CDR3 protein: ASSERPKTSYQPQH
D gene: -; J gene: TRBJ2-1; V gene: TRBV14; CDR3 protein: ASSPGRGTYNEQF
D gene: -; J gene: TRBJ2-7; V gene: TRBV25-1; CDR3 protein: ASSEGRRRNEQY
D gene: -; J gene: TRBJ2-3; V gene: TRBV12-3/TRBV12-4; CDR3 protein: ASSLRQGVDTQY
D gene: TRBD1; J gene: TRBJ1-2; V gene: TRBV7-8; CDR3 protein: ASSLEQGAIGGYT
D gene: TRBD2; J gene: TRBJ2-3; V gene: TRBV10-3; CDR3 protein: AIGGQPGLAGINTDTQY
D gene: TRBD1; J gene: TRBJ2-5; V gene: TRBV7-9; CDR3 protein: ASSFSGGKRETQY
D gene: -; J gene: TRBJ2-5; V gene: TRBV29-1; CDR3 protein: SVEDGQAQY
D gene: TRBD2; J gene: TRBJ2-3; V gene: TRBV12-3/TRBV12-4; CDR3 protein: ASSAQEPGLGNAQY
D gene: -; J gene: TRBJ2-1; V gene: TRBV7-6; CDR3 protein: ASSYPGDEQF
D gene: TRBD1; J gene: TRBJ2-7; V gene: TRBV5-6; CDR3 protein: ASSSRQGNFEQY
D gene: -; J gene: TRBJ2-3; V gene: TRBV12-3/TRBV12-4; CDR3 protein: ASSQTGPQETQY
D gene: TRBD1; J gene: TRBJ1-6; V gene: TRBV7-6; CDR3 protein: ASSLTGQGTNSPLH
D gene: -; J gene: TRBJ1-2; V gene: TRBV6-6; CDR3 protein: ASSQGGGGYGYT
D gene: -; J gene: TRBJ1-4; V gene: TRBV5-6; CDR3 protein: ASSLAPPGAGEKLF
D gene: -; J gene: TRBJ2-7; V gene: TRBV20-1; CDR3 protein: SARARENSYEQY
D gene: TRBD1; J gene: TRBJ2-3; V gene: TRBV3-1; CDR3 protein: ASSQDTGDRGDTQY
D gene: -; J gene: TRBJ2-5; V gene: TRBV15; CDR3 protein: ATSNDRSQETQY
D gene: -; J gene: TRBJ2-3; V gene: TRBV7-2; CDR3 protein: ASSLGQGSTDTQY
D gene: TRBD1; J gene: TRBJ1-6; V gene: TRBV3-1; CDR3 protein: ASNPDRANSPLH
D gene: -; J gene: TRBJ2-3; V gene: TRBV5-4; CDR3 protein: ASSLVDSSTDTQY
D gene: -; J gene: TRBJ2-5; V gene: TRBV5-4; CDR3 protein: ASSVTGLETQY
D gene: -; J gene: TRBJ1-1; V gene: TRBV6-1; CDR3 protein: ASMEGLHTEAF
D gene: TRBD1; J gene: TRBJ2-3; V gene: TRBV11-2; CDR3 protein: ASSAQGELKNTQY
D gene: -; J gene: TRBJ2-7; V gene: TRBV28; CDR3 protein: ASSLQFSYEQY
D gene: TRBD1; J gene: TRBJ2-1; V gene: TRBV20-1; CDR3 protein: SASGDRVYHEQF
D gene: TRBD2; J gene: TRBJ2-3; V gene: TRBV29-1; CDR3 protein: SVEQGGADTQY
D gene: -; J gene: TRBJ1-1; V gene: TRBV7-6; CDR3 protein: ASSKQGNTEAF
D gene: -; J gene: TRBJ1-2; V gene: TRBV12-3/TRBV12-4; CDR3 protein: ASSFGFRWGPQTSPFGYT
D gene: TRBD2; J gene: TRBJ2-3; V gene: TRBV2; CDR3 protein: ASKKRSGSADTQY
D gene: -; J gene: TRBJ2-7; V gene: TRBV28; CDR3 protein: ASSLFPGMYEQY
D gene: -; J gene: TRBJ1-4; V gene: TRBV19; CDR3 protein: ASGLRRDSEKLF
D gene: -; J gene: TRBJ2-4; V gene: TRBV4-2; CDR3 protein: ASSQGGDRGDIQY
D gene: -; J gene: TRBJ2-7; V gene: TRBV4-3; CDR3 protein: ASSQVHTQGYNEQY
D gene: -; J gene: TRBJ1-1; V gene: TRBV6-6; CDR3 protein: ASSLFGLNTEAF
D gene: TRBD2; J gene: TRBJ2-5; V gene: TRBV20-1; CDR3 protein: SARERELLQETQY
D gene: -; J gene: TRBJ2-5; V gene: TRBV29-1; CDR3 protein: SVTITIQETQY
D gene: TRBD2; J gene: -; V gene: TRBV20-1; CDR3 protein: SALSGKMGPTYEQY
D gene: TRBD1; J gene: TRBJ2-7; V gene: TRBV4-3; CDR3 protein: ASSRGQGAYEQY
D gene: -; J gene: TRBJ1-1; V gene: TRBV3-1; CDR3 protein: ASSQVGASNTEAF
D gene: TRBD2; J gene: -; V gene: TRBV20-1; CDR3 protein: SASLMTSTGETQY
D gene: -; J gene: -; V gene: TRBV27; CDR3 protein: ASSFRAGTLQETQF
D gene: -; J gene: TRBJ2-7; V gene: TRBV7-2; CDR3 protein: ASSFNDPGSYEQY
D gene: -; J gene: TRBJ2-7; V gene: TRBV28; CDR3 protein: ASSPEPWGRAEQY
D gene: TRBD1; J gene: TRBJ2-7; V gene: TRBV11-1; CDR3 protein: ASSLTTGAFYEQY
D gene: -; J gene: TRBJ2-3; V gene: TRBV11-2; CDR3 protein: ASSLDHQSRDTLISSTDTQY
D gene: -; J gene: TRBJ1-1; V gene: TRBV18; CDR3 protein: ASSPVGSKGTEAF
D gene: -; J gene: TRBJ2-7; V gene: TRBV12-3/TRBV12-4; CDR3 protein: ASSEPEAGTYEQY
D gene: -; J gene: TRBJ2-3; V gene: TRBV7-3; CDR3 protein: AGSLTRKGKADTQY
D gene: -; J gene: TRBJ2-1; V gene: TRBV18; CDR3 protein: ASSQSVQGFDEQF
D gene: -; J gene: TRBJ2-3; V gene: TRBV5-1; CDR3 protein: ASSRGDITDTQY
D gene: TRBD1; J gene: TRBJ1-2; V gene: TRBV6-1; CDR3 protein: ASSDRTGGWGYGYT
D gene: TRBD2; J gene: TRBJ2-1; V gene: TRBV15; CDR3 protein: ATSSGLGRGHNEQF